The present T cell receptor (beta chain) was sequenced within a study of T cell responses to AZD1222 COVID-19 vaccine. Study conclusions and caveats: Repertoires were obtained only post-peak T cell response. Among the donors, most were white British and more were female, and clonal diversity was possibly underestimated. Unmutated regions of variants are reportedly targeted by nearly half of spike-specific TCRs.

Trimming shortened V by 6 bases and J by 3 bases, and 12 bases separated the two germline ends. The V gene's germline CDR1 is LNHDA and CDR2 SQIVND (reference sequence). The CDR3 is made up of 13 amino acids. The data were produced by immunoSEQ multiplex PCR, yet TCRdb's version contains in-frame clones alone and is incomplete. The table shows 120,000 or so clones, with around 85% occurring only once. With regard to this clone: Its antigen is unknown.

This TCR was recovered from an adult in good health. The sequencing here drew on peripheral blood, taken on day 0 of AZD1222 vaccination. The chain employs TRBV19 and TRBJ2-7; maybe TRBD1 (6 bases). CDR3 in DNA: TGTGCCAGTAGACGGCAGGGGAGCTACGAGCAGTACTTC. Translation: CASRRQGSYEQYF.